These T cell receptor beta chains were read from a single sample in a study of T cells in Graves' hyperthyroidism and ophthalmopathy. TCRdb itself ran the multiplex PCR reads through MiXCR, one entry per CDR3 protein. The data show around 530,000 distinct CDR3 sequences, about a sixth seen once. The sequencing input was blood. The receptors originated from a woman under 30 with Graves' ophthalmopathy. Both conserved end residues are part of each CDR3. A D gene is named only where the DNA matches it firmly. Clone size, where shown, is once, few, many, or a class for clones that have expanded.

cdr3_aa cdr3_nt j_call d_call v_call clone_size
CAWSPGQGSEQYF TGTGCCTGGAGTCCTGGACAGGGGAGCGAGCAGTACTTC TRBJ2-7 TRBD1 TRBV30 many
CASSPNLGTSGSSYEQYF TGTGCCAGCTCACCAAATCTCGGGACTAGCGGGAGTTCCTACGAGCAGTACTTC TRBJ2-7 TRBD2 TRBV12-3/TRBV12-4 few
CAAEDRSSYEQYF TGTGCCGCTGAGGACAGGAGTTCCTACGAGCAGTACTTC TRBJ2-7 TRBD1 TRBV6-1 .
CSARESRGLAEAFF TGCAGTGCTAGAGAATCCAGGGGGCTCGCTGAAGCTTTCTTT TRBJ1-1 TRBD1 TRBV20-1 many
CASSPAAGSGYEQYF TGCGCCAGCAGCCCAGCCGCAGGGTCGGGCTACGAGCAGTACTTC TRBJ2-7 . TRBV4-1 .
CASSLLGREKLFF TGTGCCAGCAGCTTACTGGGGCGGGAAAAACTGTTTTTT TRBJ1-4 . TRBV7-3 .
CASSVDVVPTDTQYF TGTGCCAGCAGCGTAGATGTGGTTCCCACAGATACGCAGTATTTT TRBJ2-3 . TRBV9 .
CASSLSSGWSQPQHF TGTGCCAGCAGTTTATCGTCAGGTTGGTCCCAGCCCCAGCATTTT TRBJ1-5 . TRBV28 many
CASSLFPLGVRTEAFF TGTGCCAGCAGCTTGTTTCCATTGGGGGTACGGACTGAAGCTTTCTTT TRBJ1-1 . TRBV7-3 .
CASSPGQGLSYEQYF TGTGCCAGCTCACCTGGACAGGGACTCTCCTACGAGCAGTACTTC TRBJ2-7 TRBD1 TRBV18 many
CASSLPEGGRRSPLHF TGTGCCAGCAGTTTGCCGGAAGGGGGGCGGCGGTCACCCCTCCACTTT TRBJ1-6 . TRBV28 many